Presented here are 15 T cell receptor beta chains from one specimen sequenced in a study of untreated major depressive disorder. General observations from the study: Compared with controls, depressed patients showed more TRBV05-01 (Vbeta 5.1) usage in CD4+ T cells.

Here immunoSEQ multiplex PCR was the method, and the copy in TCRdb shows in-frame clones only, minus some. In the table there are 20,000 or so clones, more than 90% of which are singletons. No antigen has been identified for these receptors. The specimen was CD4+ T cells from PBMCs. The receptors shown here come from a woman aged 40 to 50 with major depressive disorder.

This clone was detected only a few times. The chain carries TRBV6-4 and TRBJ1-1, with D uncertain. V shed 6 bases and J shed 1 base, with 9 bases lying between them. This CDR3 is 13 amino acids long. Germline CDR1 is MRHNA and CDR2 is SNTAGT. The CDR3 protein is CASRDTPNTEAFF. Written as DNA, the CDR3 is TGTGCCAGCAGAGACACGCCGAACACTGAAGCTTTCTTT.

V and J are TRBV28 and TRBJ2-1; TRBD2 agrees at 7 bases. Germline assignment: CDR1 MDHEN and CDR2 SYDVKM. Unmatched junction bases numbered 9, after V lost 2 bases and J lost 5 bases. CDR3 length: 16 amino acids. The CDR3 sequence is CASSLLAAFLNNEQFF. The CDR3 nucleotides are TGTGCCAGCAGTTTACTAGCGGCGTTTCTGAACAATGAGCAGTTCTTC.

The rearrangement links TRBV6-5 to TRBJ1-2; D is ambiguous. V lost 5 bases to trimming and J lost 8 bases, with 12 bases between them. Germline CDR1 MNHEY, CDR2 SVGAGI. The CDR3 runs 12 residues. This CDR3 reads CASSRPERGYTF. DNA of the CDR3: TGTGCCAGCAGTCGCCCTGAAAGGGGCTACACCTTC.

The chain recombines TRBV5-1 with TRBJ2-2; D is unclear. Germline V gives CDR1 SGHRS, CDR2 YFSETQ. The V and J ends lost 4 bases and 2 bases respectively, with 15 bases between them. CDR3 size: 16 residues. This CDR3 reads CASSPRRTVNTGELFF. As DNA, the CDR3 is TGCGCCAGCAGCCCCCGTAGGACGGTAAACACCGGGGAGCTGTTTTTT.

This rearrangement joins TRBV2 to TRBJ2-2; D gene unclear. The CDR3 loop spans 13 amino acids. V gave up 7 bases and J gave up 0 bases, with 6 bases separating them. The germline gives CDR1 SNHLY, CDR2 FYNNEI. DNA of the CDR3: TGTGCCAGCATGCTGTCGAACACCGGGGAGCTGTTTTTT. It specifies CASMLSNTGELFF.

The CDR3 reads CASSLARGLRGYTF. CDR3 nucleotides: TGTGCCAGCTCCCTGGCCCGGGGCCTGAGAGGCTACACCTTC. The chain couples TRBV7-2 to TRBJ1-2; possible D gene TRBD1, 5 bases. Germline V gene sequence: CDR1 SGHTA, CDR2 FQGNSA. The V gene lost 8 bases and the J gene lost 8 bases, with 21 bases spanning the gap. CDR3 length: 14 residues.

The sample holds one count of this clone. CDR3 in DNA: TGCGCCAGCAGCCACGAACAGGCACAAGAGACCCAGTACTTC. This translates into CASSHEQAQETQYF. This chain links TRBV5-1 with TRBJ2-5; possibly TRBD1 for D (5 bases). The CDR3 has 14 residues. Trimming left V 4 bases short and J 2 bases short, with 12 bases between. Germline V CDR1 and CDR2: SGHRS, YFSETQ.

In regard to this clone: One junction end does not reproduce the germline sequence, and a read error may be involved. The genes are TRBV5-6 and TRBJ1-2; D not certain. Germline lookup yields CDR1 SGHDT and CDR2 YYEEEE. CDR3 size: 12 residues. The CDR3 reads CASTLLEYGYTF. DNA for the CDR3: TGTGCCAGCACCTTGCTAGAGTATGGCTACACCTTC.

J is TRBJ2-1 and V is TRBV18; D may correspond to TRBD1 or TRBD2 (6 bases each). Germline V lookup: CDR1 KGHSH, CDR2 LQKENI. Trimming cost V 2 bases and J 0 bases, with 29 bases left between them. CDR3 length: 22 residues. The CDR3 spells CASSPYGGDIVRAWSSYNEQFF. Written as DNA, the CDR3 is TGTGCCAGCTCACCATACGGAGGGGACATCGTGAGGGCTTGGAGCTCCTACAATGAGCAGTTCTTC.

This clone was detected only once. The chain employs TRBV7-3 and TRBJ2-5; 7 bases are a match to TRBD2. Per the germline V gene, CDR1 is SGHTA and CDR2 is FQGTGA. This CDR3 is 14 amino acids long. Trimming at V came to 0 bases and at J to 5 bases, leaving 3 bases not matched to a gene. Written as DNA, the CDR3 is TGTGCCAGCAGCTTAACGTCAGCGGGGGAGACCCAGTACTTC. This gives the protein CASSLTSAGETQYF.

In this sample, this clone turned up once. J is TRBJ1-2 and V is TRBV12-5, with 9 bases aligning to TRBD1. CDR1 is LGHNT and CDR2 is FRNRAP in the germline V gene. The CDR3 is made up of 13 amino acids. After removal of 6 bases from V and 6 bases from J, the junction contained 5 bases not matched to a gene. The CDR3 protein is CASGRQGVNGYTF. CDR3 DNA: TGTGCTAGTGGGCGACAGGGGGTAAATGGCTACACCTTC.

This clone occurred once. The chain is built from TRBV4-3 and TRBJ2-2; no definite D call. This CDR3 contains 14 residues. In germline, CDR1 is LGHNA, CDR2 YSLEER. Trimming took 0 bases from V and 5 from J, leaving 7 bases between them. The CDR3 nucleotides read TGCGCCAGCAGCCAAGACCATGGGACCGGGGAGCTGTTTTTT. The encoded protein is CASSQDHGTGELFF.

The CDR3 nucleotides read TGTGCCTGGAGTGTCGGCCCGAGGGGGACCGGGGAGCTGTTTTTT. Translated: CAWSVGPRGTGELFF. The rearrangement uses TRBV30 and TRBJ2-2; D might be TRBD1 (6 bases). Germline CDR1 reads GTSNPN; CDR2 reads SVGIG (reference sequence). Trimming stripped 0 bases from V and 5 bases from J, with 13 bases between. The CDR3 runs to 15 residues. The variable domain in full, completed from reference TRBV30 and TRBJ2-2, reads SQTIHQWPATLVQPVGSPLSLECTVEGTSNPNLYWYRQAAGRGLQLLFYSVGIGQISSEVPQNLSASRPQDRQFILSSKKLLLSDSGFYLCAWSVGPRGTGELFFGEGSRLTVL.

The gene calls are TRBV5-1 and TRBJ2-1; D perhaps matches TRBD2 (6 bases). Germline V lookup: CDR1 SGHRS, CDR2 YFSETQ. The CDR3 extends over 16 amino acids. Trimming removed 0 bases from V and 2 bases from J, with 12 bases in between. CDR3 coding DNA: TGCGCCAGCAGCTTGGGGGGCGGGAAAGCCTACAATGAGCAGTTCTTC. This encodes CASSLGGGKAYNEQFF.

The J gene is TRBJ1-1, the V gene TRBV5-4, with TRBD1 matching 9 bases. CDR1 SGHNT and CDR2 YYREEE come from the germline V gene (reference sequence). The CDR3 loop spans 15 amino acids. Unmatched junction bases numbered 8, after V lost 0 bases and J lost 8 bases. This CDR3 is CASSLGPGQGEEAFF. In nucleotides, the CDR3 is TGTGCCAGCAGCTTGGGTCCGGGACAGGGTGAGGAAGCTTTCTTT.